The 32 T cell receptor beta chains below come from one sample, sequenced in a study of cytomegalovirus exposure and HLA in healthy donors. Primers included in the PCR were 60 Vbeta and 13 Jbeta primers. Sequenced by immunoSEQ multiplex PCR; TCRdb stores in-frame clones only, minus some. The sample gives 110,000 to 150,000 clones, roughly a tenth of which show up once; approximately 1.8% is in the top ten. Sequencing was carried out using PBMCs. The source is a male donor in good health and CMV-seronegative.

The rearrangement links TRBV10-3 to TRBJ1-3, with 8 bases fitting TRBD1. The CDR3 is 17 amino acids. J lost 0 bases, V lost 6 bases, and 10 bases had no gene match. Germline V lookup: CDR1 ENHRY, CDR2 SYGVKD. CDR3 in DNA: TGTGCCATCAGCAACCGGGCAGGGGGCCTCTCTGGAAACACCATATATTTT. Translated, it gives CAISNRAGGLSGNTIYF.

This clone was found a few times. The CDR3 DNA sequence: TGTGCCAGCAGCCAAGATTTAGAGAGTCCCGGGATCCAGTACTTC. Translating it yields CASSQDLESPGIQYF. The chain joins TRBV4-2 to TRBJ2-5; D is perhaps TRBD2 (5 bases). The CDR3 has 15 amino acids. Between the trimmed V and J ends, which lost 0 bases and 10 bases, there was a span of 18 bases. Germline CDR1 LGHNA, CDR2 YNFKEQ.

This clone turned up a few times. The chain uses TRBV13 and TRBJ2-7; D is unresolved. The ends were cut back, 4 bases at V and 2 bases at J, with 3 bases in the middle. The CDR3 is 11 residues long. Per germline, CDR1 PRHDT and CDR2 FYEKMQ (reference sequence). CDR3 DNA sequence: TGTGCCAGCAGCTACACCTACGAGCAGTACTTC. This gives the protein CASSYTYEQYF.

In this sample, this clone turned up a few times. J is TRBJ2-3 and V is TRBV7-2, with TRBD2 matching 9 bases. Germline loops: CDR1 SGHTA, CDR2 FQGNSA. The CDR3 extends over 16 amino acids. V lost 2 bases, J lost 8 bases, and 11 bases stayed unmatched. The CDR3 DNA follows: TGTGCCAGCAGCTTACTAGCGGGACGGGCCAGGGGTACGCAGTATTTT. It encodes CASSLLAGRARGTQYF.

This clone was recorded a few times. The V gene is TRBV2, the J gene TRBJ1-4, with D unresolved. Trimming took 6 bases from V and 1 from J, leaving 15 bases between them. The V gene's germline CDR1 is SNHLY and CDR2 FYNNEI. The CDR3 is made up of 16 amino acids. The DNA of the CDR3 is TGTGCCAGCAGGGAGCCTCTTTATGGAACTAATGAAAAACTGTTTTTT. It codes for CASREPLYGTNEKLFF.

This clone has a handful of counts. The chain is built from TRBV5-1 and TRBJ1-6; D unclear. This CDR3 contains 18 residues. Germline CDR1 and CDR2: SGHRS and YFSETQ. The V end lost 0 bases, the J end lost 0 bases, and 13 bases lay between the germline ends. CDR3 protein: CASSLDNRQSSYNSPLHF. CDR3 DNA: TGCGCCAGCAGCTTGGACAACAGACAAAGCTCCTATAATTCACCCCTCCACTTT. Together with reference TRBV5-1 and TRBJ1-6, the CDR3 gives the full variable domain: KAGVTQTPRYLIKTRGQQVTLSCSPISGHRSVSWYQQTPGQGLQFLFEYFSETQRNKGNFPGRFSGRQFSNSRSEMNVSTLELGDSALYLCASSLDNRQSSYNSPLHFGNGTRLTVT.

Note on this clone: Other DNA variants within this sample encode the same CDR3. The chain joins TRBV28 to TRBJ1-5; maybe TRBD1 (5 bases). This CDR3 is 15 amino acids long. CDR1 MDHEN and CDR2 SYDVKM come from the germline V gene. Deletions cut 6 bases from V and 2 bases from J, with 14 bases between. CDR3 sequence reads: CASSLGQGGNQPQHF. For the CDR3, the DNA is TGTGCCAGCAGCCTCGGGCAGGGTGGCAATCAGCCCCAGCATTTT.

The CDR3 region is CASSQDRGAKNIQYF. CDR3 DNA sequence: TGCGCCAGCAGCCAAGACAGGGGAGCCAAAAACATTCAGTACTTC. The chain employs TRBV4-3 and TRBJ2-4, with D maybe TRBD1 (6 bases). The germline V gene encodes CDR1 LGHNA and CDR2 YSLEER. CDR3 length equals 15 residues. V lost 0 bases and J 0 bases, leaving 6 bases between the germline ends.

The chain carries TRBV19 and TRBJ1-3; tentative D call: TRBD1 (5 bases). The germline gives CDR1 LNHDA, CDR2 SQIVND (reference sequence). V lost 7 bases and J 4 bases, leaving 8 bases between the germline ends. The CDR3 is made up of 12 amino acids. CDR3 protein: CASNPGGNTIYF. CDR3 coding DNA: TGTGCCAGTAATCCAGGGGGAAACACCATATATTTT.

The chain links TRBV27 to TRBJ2-7, with 10 bases identical to TRBD1. In germline, CDR1 is MNHEY, CDR2 SMNVEV (reference sequence). Losses at the gene ends were 6 bases for V and 5 bases for J; bases not matched to a gene: 7. This CDR3 is built from 14 residues. The CDR3 nucleotides are TGTGCCAGCAGCCCGGGACAGGGGTCCAACGAGCAGTACTTC. Protein product: CASSPGQGSNEQYF.

The chain has TRBV30 and TRBJ2-2; D might be TRBD1 (7 bases). CDR1 is GTSNPN, CDR2 SVGIG, per germline (reference sequence). The CDR3 length is 17 residues. Deletions cut 1 base from V and 4 bases from J, with 19 bases between. For the CDR3, the DNA is TGTGCCTGGAGTGCCCCCTACAGGGGAGCGGGCACCGGGGAGCTGTTTTTT. This sequence encodes CAWSAPYRGAGTGELFF.

The rearrangement links TRBV19 to TRBJ2-7; 9 positions agree with TRBD1. Germline CDR1 is LNHDA and CDR2 is SQIVND (reference sequence). The J segment lost 4 bases and the V segment lost 5 bases, leaving 3 bases of the junction unmatched. CDR3 length: 13 amino acids. CDR3 bases: TGTGCCAGTAGTGACAGGGGGAAGTACGAGCAGTACTTC. Protein sequence: CASSDRGKYEQYF.

The chain is built from TRBV27 and TRBJ1-5, with TRBD1 matching 11 bases. CDR3 length equals 15 residues. J was trimmed by 6 bases and V by 0 bases; bases with no gene match: 1. Looked up from germline, CDR1 is MNHEY and CDR2 is SMNVEV (reference sequence). CDR3 in DNA: TGTGCCAGCAGTTTATCAGGGACAGGGGGTCAGCCCCAGCATTTT. This sequence encodes CASSLSGTGGQPQHF.

This clone has just a few counts. The chain couples TRBV6-1 to TRBJ2-3, with D maybe TRBD2 (6 bases). Germline V CDR1 and CDR2: MNHNS, SASEGT. Trimming pared 7 bases from V and 8 bases from J, leaving 19 bases between. The CDR3 length is 14 residues. CDR3 in DNA: TGTGCCAGCAAGTTTACTAGCACGAAAGGTACGCAGTATTTT. This gives the protein CASKFTSTKGTQYF.

This clone occurred a few times. This chain connects TRBV28 to TRBJ2-3; D possibly corresponds to TRBD1 (5 bases). V dropped 3 bases and J dropped 3 bases, with 13 bases sitting between them. Looked up from germline, CDR1 is MDHEN and CDR2 is SYDVKM. The CDR3 runs 15 residues. CDR3 DNA: TGTGCCAGCAGTTTGGTGGGGCTTCATACAGATACGCAGTATTTT. It encodes CASSLVGLHTDTQYF.

The chain links TRBV7-2 to TRBJ1-5; maybe TRBD1 (5 bases). Germline V lookup: CDR1 SGHTA, CDR2 FQGNSA. With 1 base removed from V and 1 base from J, the gap between germline ends came to 11 bases. The CDR3 has 16 residues. The CDR3 bases are TGTGCCAGCAGCTTAGGTGGCAGGGCGAGCAATCAGCCCCAGCATTTT. Translating gives CASSLGGRASNQPQHF.

V gene TRBV15 combines with J gene TRBJ2-5; D possibly corresponds to TRBD2 (5 bases). The assigned J gene may be wrong: the sequence end matches TRBJ2-7 better. The CDR3 has 14 amino acids. Germline V gene sequence: CDR1 LNHNV, CDR2 YYDKDF (reference sequence). CDR3 loop: CATSRDRGSPEQYF. The CDR3 DNA reads as TGTGCCACCAGCAGAGATCGAGGGTCTCCCGAGCAGTACTTC.

This clone was detected a few times. The chain employs TRBV2 and TRBJ1-6; 7 bases match TRBD1. Germline trimming cut 4 bases from V and 7 bases from J; bases unmatched to any gene: 1. CDR3 length: 13 amino acids. Germline V lookup: CDR1 SNHLY, CDR2 FYNNEI. The DNA of the CDR3 is TGTGCCAGCAGTGGGGGACAGAATTCACCCCTCCACTTT. This gives the protein CASSGGQNSPLHF.

This clone has just a few counts. The chain joins TRBV5-1 to TRBJ1-5, with TRBD1 matching 8 bases. The CDR3 runs to 16 residues. The J segment lost 2 bases and the V segment lost 4 bases, leaving 8 bases of the junction unmatched. Germline V gene sequence: CDR1 SGHRS, CDR2 YFSETQ. CDR3 bases: TGCGCCAGCAGCCCGGTGGCAGGGGGCGGCAATCAGCCCCAGCATTTT. This translates into CASSPVAGGGNQPQHF.

This clone has more than one count but fewer than ten. One junction end disagrees with the germline gene, perhaps due to a read error. The V and J genes are TRBV11-2 and TRBJ2-1; tentative D call: TRBD2 (6 bases). This CDR3 has 16 amino acids. Germline lookup yields CDR1 SGHAT and CDR2 FQNNGV. CDR3 protein: CASSLEGRGPYNEQFF. The DNA of the CDR3 is TGTGCCAGCAGCCTAGAGGGGCGGGGACCTTACAATGAGCAGTTCTTC.

This clone was seen more than once but under ten times. J is TRBJ1-1 and V is TRBV7-2, with a tentative D call TRBD1 (5 bases). From germline, CDR1 is SGHTA and CDR2 FQGNSA. Trimming took off 5 bases at V and 1 base at J, with 17 bases between the two ends. The CDR3 contains 16 residues. The CDR3: CASSRSGARTNTEAFF. Written as DNA, the CDR3 is TGTGCCAGCAGCCGTAGCGGGGCCCGAACGAACACTGAAGCTTTCTTT.

This clone was picked up a small number of times. The chain uses TRBV28 and TRBJ1-1; 8 bases map to TRBD1. The germline gives CDR1 MDHEN, CDR2 SYDVKM. Trimming took 5 bases from V and 14 from J; bases not matched to a gene: 7. CDR3 length: 11 amino acids. The CDR3 here is CASSLDRVGFF. CDR3 nucleotide sequence: TGTGCCAGCAGTCTGGACAGGGTGGGGTTCTTT.

This clone has more than one count but fewer than ten. The chain recombines TRBV28 with TRBJ1-1; the match to TRBD1 covers 8 bases. The germline V gene encodes CDR1 MDHEN and CDR2 SYDVKM. The length of the CDR3 is 15 residues. V dropped 5 bases and J dropped 3; count of bases not matched to a gene: 8. CDR3 region: CASSARTGIHTEAFF. CDR3 DNA sequence: TGTGCCAGCAGTGCCCGGACAGGGATCCACACTGAAGCTTTCTTT.

This clone appeared a few times. Other DNA sequences in the sample encode the same CDR3. The chain uses TRBV4-2 and TRBJ2-3; weak D call: TRBD1 (6 bases). This CDR3 region has 17 residues. The V end lost 3 bases, the J end lost 6 bases, and 22 bases lay between the germline ends. CDR1 and CDR2 from the germline V gene are LGHNA and YNFKEQ. The CDR3 spells CASSHPRETGITDTQYF. The CDR3 region has the DNA TGTGCCAGCAGCCACCCTAGGGAAACAGGGATAACCGATACGCAGTATTTT.

This clone was detected a few times. The chain uses TRBV4-1 and TRBJ1-2, with D tentatively TRBD1 (5 bases). There are 15 residues in the CDR3. CDR1 and CDR2 (germline): MGHRA, YSYEKL. Trimming removed 1 base at V and 4 bases at J, with 13 bases between. The CDR3 sequence is CASSQVGQGSYGYTF. CDR3 bases: TGCGCCAGCAGCCAAGTCGGGCAGGGCAGCTATGGCTACACCTTC.

This sequence joins TRBV5-8 and TRBJ2-2; D is possibly TRBD2 (5 bases). Germline loops: CDR1 SGHTS, CDR2 YDEGEE. V gave up 0 bases and J gave up 1 base, with 7 bases separating them. The CDR3 covers 15 residues. The CDR3 region is CASSLARVNTGELFF. CDR3 coding DNA: TGTGCCAGCAGCTTGGCGCGGGTGAACACCGGGGAGCTGTTTTTT. Variable domain in full (rest from reference TRBV5-8 and TRBJ2-2): EAGVTQSPTHLIKTRGQQATLRCSPISGHTSVYWYQQALGLGLQFLLWYDEGEERNRGNFPPRFSGRQFPNYSSELNVNALELEDSALYLCASSLARVNTGELFFGEGSRLTVL.

The chain is built from TRBV7-6 and TRBJ2-1; 8 nucleotides line up with TRBD2. The CDR3 totals 15 residues. Germline V gene lookup returns CDR1 SGHVS and CDR2 FNYEAQ. Unmatched junction bases numbered 6, after V lost 8 bases and J lost 0 bases. The CDR3 loop is CASGAGASSYNEQFF. In nucleotides, the CDR3 is TGTGCCAGCGGAGCGGGAGCCAGCTCCTACAATGAGCAGTTCTTC.

There are a few counts of this clone. The genes are TRBV30 and TRBJ1-1; 7 bases line up with TRBD1. CDR3 length: 13 amino acids. CDR1 GTSNPN and CDR2 SVGIG come from the germline V gene (reference sequence). With V trimmed by 3 bases and J by 4 bases, 5 bases remained unmatched. This CDR3 reads CAWRATGVTEAFF. The CDR3, as DNA: TGTGCCTGGAGGGCCACAGGGGTCACTGAAGCTTTCTTT.

This clone has just a few counts. The chain is built from TRBV6-5 and TRBJ1-2; maybe TRBD1 (6 bases). V lost 0 bases and J 4 bases, leaving 9 bases between the germline ends. The CDR3 has 14 amino acids. Per germline, CDR1 MNHEY and CDR2 SVGAGI. The CDR3 reads CASSYSTQGYGYTF. Written as DNA, the CDR3 is TGTGCCAGCAGTTACTCGACACAGGGCTATGGCTACACCTTC.

This clone was picked up a small number of times. This CDR3 reads CASSLVSIRNTGELFF. Written as DNA, the CDR3 is TGTGCCAGCAGCTTGGTCTCCATCAGAAACACCGGGGAGCTGTTTTTT. The V call is TRBV5-6, the J call TRBJ2-2; D ambiguous. Trimming cost V 0 bases and J 2 bases, with 11 bases left between them. CDR1 and CDR2 (germline): SGHDT, YYEEEE. This CDR3 is built from 16 residues.

V is TRBV7-9 and J is TRBJ2-3, with 7 bases aligning to TRBD2. This CDR3 spans 14 amino acids. The V gene's germline CDR1 is SEHNR and CDR2 FQNEAQ (reference sequence). V was pared by 0 bases and J by 8 bases, with 5 bases of the junction left unmatched. DNA for the CDR3: TGTGCCAGCAGCTTAGCGTCTAGCGGTAGTACGCAGTATTTT. Protein: CASSLASSGSTQYF.

The rearrangement uses TRBV28 and TRBJ1-4, with no clear D. This CDR3 comprises 14 residues. Germline lookup yields CDR1 MDHEN and CDR2 SYDVKM. The V gene lost 10 bases and the J gene lost 4 bases, with 16 bases spanning the gap. The DNA of the CDR3 is TGTGCCACCCTAAAACAGCGGTATAATGAAAAACTGTTTTTT. Its translation: CATLKQRYNEKLFF. Together with reference TRBV28 and TRBJ1-4, the CDR3 gives the full variable domain: DVKVTQSSRYLVKRTGEKVFLECVQDMDHENMFWYRQDPGLGLRLIYFSYDVKMKEKGDIPEGYSVSREKKERFSLILESASTNQTSMYLCATLKQRYNEKLFFGSGTQLSVL.